The sample holds many counts of the clone carrying this T cell receptor (beta chain). Its antigen is unidentified. Time point defined: sample taken at primary tumor resection. Using its own MiXCR run on the 5' RACE reads, TCRdb lists one record per CDR3 protein. The sample yields some 9,900 distinct CDR3 sequences, around 12% seen once. V gave up 0 bases and J gave up 0 bases, with 8 bases separating them. The length of the CDR3 is 15 residues. This record belongs to a study of spatial heterogeneity in lung cancer. Findings and limits, study-wide: Tumoral mutation counts were tracked by counts of expanded intratumoral alpha and beta TCRs.

The sample consisted of lung tumor tissue, taken at surgery. This sequence was found in a male donor with early-stage non-small cell lung cancer. V is TRBV12-3 or TRBV12-4 and J is TRBJ1-1; no clear D. CDR3 protein: CASSLAGRVNTEAFF. The CDR3 DNA sequence: TGTGCCAGCAGTTTAGCGGGTAGGGTGAACACTGAAGCTTTCTTT.